These 27 T cell receptor beta chains were all obtained from the same sample, sequenced in a study of STAT5B mutations in CD4+ large granular lymphocyte leukemia (dated by TCRdb to about 2022). Library preparation employed the immunoSEQ multiplex PCR assay. TCRdb retrieved this table from immuneACCESS and kept in-frame rearrangements only. Not all clones are present; in checked studies, unresolved V genes account for under half, and no reason is known for the remainder. Here the sample has around 33,000 clones; about four fifths occur a single time. The ten largest clones represent 4.4% of the sample. The sequencing sample was made of CD4+ T cells from blood buffy coats. The receptor source for this set is a human donor in good health.

This chain joins TRBV7-2 and TRBJ2-2; D remains unclear. The CDR3 spans 15 residues. Germline V gene sequence: CDR1 SGHTA, CDR2 FQGNSA. Trimming took 4 bases from V and 6 from J, leaving 15 bases between them. CDR3 region: CASSWAALSSGELFF. CDR3 DNA: TGTGCCAGCAGCTGGGCGGCCCTTAGCTCCGGGGAGCTGTTTTTT.

This rearrangement joins TRBV4-2 to TRBJ2-4; D is tentatively TRBD1 or TRBD2 (5 bases each). In germline, CDR1 is LGHNA, CDR2 YNFKEQ. The CDR3 has 16 amino acids. V lost 1 base to trimming and J lost 5 bases, with 15 bases between them. As DNA, the CDR3 is TGTGCCAGCAGCCAAGGTCCTGGGTCGGGGCAAAACATTCAGTACTTC. Encoded protein: CASSQGPGSGQNIQYF.

This clone was found once. The V gene is TRBV5-1, the J gene TRBJ2-7, with 7 bases aligning to TRBD2. J gave up 2 bases and V 0 bases, and 8 bases lay outside the gene matches. Germline V lookup: CDR1 SGHRS, CDR2 YFSETQ. CDR3 length: 16 residues. The CDR3 DNA reads as TGCGCCAGCAGCTTGGCCTCTAGCGGTATTCCCTACGAGCAGTACTTC. This sequence encodes CASSLASSGIPYEQYF.

The chain carries TRBV4-2 and TRBJ2-3, with D possibly matching TRBD2 (6 bases). CDR3 length equals 14 residues. The V gene's germline CDR1 is LGHNA and CDR2 YNFKEQ. Trimming took off 8 bases at V and 0 bases at J, with 12 bases between the two ends. The chain's CDR3 is CASGDSGSTDTQYF. DNA for the CDR3: TGTGCCAGCGGGGATAGCGGTAGCACAGATACGCAGTATTTT.

This clone was detected once. The chain is built from TRBV7-8 and TRBJ2-1; 9 bases map to TRBD2. CDR3 length: 15 residues. CDR1 is SGHVS, CDR2 FQNEAQ, per germline. The V gene end was trimmed by 3 bases and the J gene end by 6 bases; junction bases not matched to a gene: 6. For the CDR3, the DNA is TGTGCCAGCAGCTTGGCGGGAGGGCCTTTCAATGAGCAGTTCTTC. This encodes CASSLAGGPFNEQFF.

This rearrangement joins TRBV19 to TRBJ1-2; 7 nucleotides line up with TRBD1. Germline assignment: CDR1 LNHDA and CDR2 SQIVND (reference sequence). Germline trimming cut 5 bases from V and 3 bases from J; bases unmatched to any gene: 3. The CDR3 has 13 residues. CDR3 sequence (DNA): TGTGCCAGTAGTGATGACAGGGACTATGGCTACACCTTC. Translation gives CASSDDRDYGYTF.

CDR3 bases: TGTGCCAGCAGCCAACCCGGGGCAGTGACCTACGAGCAGTACTTC. Translated, it gives CASSQPGAVTYEQYF. This rearrangement joins TRBV14 to TRBJ2-7; possibly TRBD1 or TRBD2 for D (5 bases each). CDR3 size: 15 residues. The V end was cut by 2 bases, the J end by 2 bases, with 13 bases between. Germline CDR1 and CDR2: SGHDN and FVKESK.

CDR3 bases: TGTGCCAGCAGACTTGGGGGCACCGGGGAGCTGTTTTTT. It translates to CASRLGGTGELFF. The rearrangement links TRBV11-2 to TRBJ2-2; D is possibly TRBD1 or TRBD2 (5 bases each). The CDR3 has 13 amino acids. CDR1 and CDR2 from the germline V gene are SGHAT and FQNNGV. Trimming stripped 6 bases from V and 4 bases from J, with 9 bases between.

The rearrangement links TRBV18 to TRBJ2-2, with D perhaps TRBD1 (6 bases). CDR1 KGHSH and CDR2 LQKENI come from the germline V gene. Trimming took off 6 bases at V and 4 bases at J, with 18 bases between the two ends. CDR3 length: 16 amino acids. As DNA, the CDR3 is TGTGCCAGCTCCGGGACAAACGATGTCGGCACCGGGGAGCTGTTTTTT. It encodes CASSGTNDVGTGELFF.

V usage is TRBV7-2 and J usage is TRBJ1-1; TRBD1 agrees at 10 bases. V lost 6 bases, J lost 3 bases, and 4 bases stayed unmatched. The CDR3 spans 14 residues. CDR1 is SGHTA, CDR2 FQGNSA, per germline. CDR3 protein: CASRRGQGDTEAFF. Here the CDR3 DNA reads TGTGCCAGCAGGCGCGGACAGGGGGACACTGAAGCTTTCTTT.

The chain has TRBV28 and TRBJ1-1, with D perhaps TRBD1 (5 bases). The CDR3 consists of 12 residues. CDR1 is MDHEN and CDR2 is SYDVKM in the germline V gene. V lost 8 bases and J lost 3, with 10 bases in between. CDR3 amino acids: CASGTQDTEAFF. The CDR3 nucleotides are TGTGCCAGCGGAACACAGGACACTGAAGCTTTCTTT.

The chain carries TRBV4-3 and TRBJ2-1; 11 nucleotides agree with TRBD2. CDR3 length: 15 amino acids. V shed 1 base and J 10 bases; nucleotides not matched to a gene: 6. Germline V gene data show CDR1 as LGHNA and CDR2 as YSLEER. The CDR3 nucleotides read TGCGCCAGCAGCCAAGGGACTAGCGGGTCCGGGGAGCAGTTCTTC. Its protein is CASSQGTSGSGEQFF.

The V and J genes are TRBV30 and TRBJ2-7; 11 bases agree with TRBD1. This CDR3 contains 18 residues. Trimming at V came to 3 bases and at J to 6 bases, leaving 19 bases not matched to a gene. Germline V gene lookup returns CDR1 GTSNPN and CDR2 SVGIG (reference sequence). CDR3 sequence: CAWRGLGVSGTGGFEQYF. The CDR3 nucleotides are TGTGCCTGGAGAGGATTGGGGGTTTCCGGGACAGGGGGATTCGAGCAGTACTTC.

The chain combines TRBV11-3 with TRBJ2-2, with D unclear. CDR1 SGHNT and CDR2 YENEEA come from the germline V gene. Trimming cost V 0 bases and J 4 bases, with 9 bases left between them. CDR3 length: 15 residues. The CDR3 loop is CASSLDPRATGELFF. The CDR3 nucleotides read TGTGCCAGCAGCTTAGACCCTCGGGCCACCGGGGAGCTGTTTTTT.

The chain links TRBV2 to TRBJ1-5; D gene ambiguous. Germline assignment: CDR1 SNHLY and CDR2 FYNNEI. Trimming left V 2 bases short and J 6 bases short, with 17 bases between. The CDR3 runs 16 residues. This CDR3 reads CASSELPIGRGQPQHF. For the CDR3, the DNA is TGTGCCAGCAGTGAATTGCCAATCGGCCGGGGTCAGCCCCAGCATTTT.

V usage is TRBV28 and J usage is TRBJ1-5; D gene uncertain. V gave up 6 bases and J gave up 7 bases, with 16 bases separating them. This CDR3 spans 14 amino acids. Germline V CDR1 and CDR2: MDHEN, SYDVKM. CDR3 nucleotide sequence: TGTGCCAGCAGATCTGGGTTAGACGGGCAGCCCCAGCATTTT. This encodes CASRSGLDGQPQHF. Using reference TRBV28 and TRBJ1-5 for the parts outside the CDR3, the full variable domain is DVKVTQSSRYLVKRTGEKVFLECVQDMDHENMFWYRQDPGLGLRLIYFSYDVKMKEKGDIPEGYSVSREKKERFSLILESASTNQTSMYLCASRSGLDGQPQHFGDGTRLSIL.

This chain connects TRBV4-1 to TRBJ2-1; the D is unclear. V dropped 5 bases and J dropped 7 bases, with 12 bases sitting between them. This CDR3 is built from 13 residues. CDR1 and CDR2 (germline): MGHRA, YSYEKL. CDR3 in DNA: TGCGCCAGCAGCTCTGACCGGGCGAATGAGCAGTTCTTC. It specifies CASSSDRANEQFF.

The chain joins TRBV21-1 to TRBJ1-5; the table assigns TRBD1, which was not confirmed against the DNA. TRBV21-1 has pseudogene status. This CDR3 has 16 amino acids. Here the CDR3 DNA reads TGTGCCAGCAGCAATGAATTGACAGGATCAAATCAGCCCCAGCATTTT. Residues: CASSNELTGSNQPQHF.

The rearrangement joins TRBV28 to TRBJ2-4; 11 bases match TRBD2. The CDR3 runs to 16 residues. After removal of 4 bases from V and 0 bases from J, the junction contained 2 bases not matched to a gene. Germline V lookup: CDR1 MDHEN, CDR2 SYDVKM. The CDR3 here is CASSSGLAGAKNIQYF. The CDR3 DNA is TGTGCCAGCAGTTCAGGACTAGCGGGAGCCAAAAACATTCAGTACTTC.

The V and J genes are TRBV7-2 and TRBJ2-1; 11 bases line up with TRBD2. The CDR3 has 15 amino acids. Unmatched junction bases numbered 4, after V lost 5 bases and J lost 4 bases. Germline loops: CDR1 SGHTA, CDR2 FQGNSA. The CDR3 sequence is CASSTSGSGYNEQFF. The CDR3 DNA sequence: TGTGCCAGCAGCACTAGCGGGAGCGGGTACAATGAGCAGTTCTTC.

The table lists this clone with a count of one. V usage is TRBV5-4 and J usage is TRBJ2-5, with unresolved D. V was shortened by 4 bases and J by 5 bases, with 12 bases between the two germline ends. From germline, CDR1 is SGHNT and CDR2 YYREEE (reference sequence). The CDR3 covers 13 residues. The CDR3, as DNA: TGTGCCAGCAGCCCGGTCCAATGGGAGACCCAGTACTTC. It translates to CASSPVQWETQYF.

The chain recombines TRBV7-9 with TRBJ1-1; 7 bases map to TRBD1. V dropped 2 bases and J dropped 4; count of bases not matched to a gene: 1. The CDR3 covers 13 residues. In germline, CDR1 is SEHNR, CDR2 FQNEAQ (reference sequence). In DNA form, the CDR3 reads TGTGCCAGCAGCTTATCAGGGGGCACTGAAGCTTTCTTT. Translated: CASSLSGGTEAFF. Based on the CDR3 plus reference TRBV7-9 and TRBJ1-1, the full variable domain is DTGVSQNPRHKITKRGQNVTFRCDPISEHNRLYWYRQTLGQGPEFLTYFQNEAQLEKSRLLSDRFSAERPKGSFSTLEIQRTEQGDSAMYLCASSLSGGTEAFFGQGTRLTVV.

The chain recombines TRBV7-2 with TRBJ2-7, with TRBD2 identical over 8 bases. V trimming: 1 base; J trimming: 5 bases; junction bases outside the gene matches: 10. The CDR3 consists of 16 residues. The germline CDR1 and CDR2 sequences are SGHTA and FQGNSA. The CDR3 loop reads CASSLGGGRSGNEQYF. As DNA, the CDR3 is TGTGCCAGCAGCTTAGGTGGCGGGAGGTCTGGGAACGAGCAGTACTTC.

A single count supports this clone. V gene TRBV7-2 combines with J gene TRBJ2-5; perhaps TRBD1 as D (5 bases). CDR1 is SGHTA, CDR2 FQGNSA, per germline. V shed 2 bases and J shed 1 base, with 8 bases lying between them. The CDR3 is 14 amino acids. CDR3 loop: CASSLFGAQETQYF. The CDR3 bases are TGTGCCAGCAGCTTATTTGGGGCCCAAGAGACCCAGTACTTC.

The chain couples TRBV7-9 to TRBJ2-1; TRBD2 matches at 13 bases. This CDR3 is built from 13 residues. Germline CDR1 SEHNR, CDR2 FQNEAQ (reference sequence). The junction had 2 bases not matched to a gene; V was cut back by 8 bases and J by 7 bases. The CDR3 sequence: CASQTSGGNEQFF. The CDR3 DNA is TGTGCCAGCCAGACTAGCGGGGGGAATGAGCAGTTCTTC.

The chain recombines TRBV28 with TRBJ1-2; 9 bases map to TRBD1. Germline values: CDR1 MDHEN, CDR2 SYDVKM. V trimming: 4 bases; J trimming: 8 bases; junction bases outside the gene matches: 14. This CDR3 is 16 amino acids long. CDR3 coding DNA: TGTGCCAGCAGTTACTCGGGGGCCGGGACAGGGAACGGCTACACCTTC. This translates into CASSYSGAGTGNGYTF.

This clone appeared a few times. CDR3 in DNA: TGTGCCAGCAGCTTAGGTCCCGGGGGCTACACCTTC. Its protein product is CASSLGPGGYTF. This sequence joins TRBV7-2 and TRBJ1-2; D is unresolved. Germline V gene data show CDR1 as SGHTA and CDR2 as FQGNSA. The CDR3 sequence is 12 residues long. Trimming stripped 1 base from V and 8 bases from J, with 8 bases between.